The rows below give T cell receptor beta chains drawn from one sample of a study of blood T cell repertoires in COVID-19. The table came from immunoSEQ multiplex PCR; TCRdb's copy has only in-frame clones and leaves some out. The sample consists of about 20,000 clones, 75% to 85% of them appearing once. The specimen was peripheral blood. The receptors were sampled from a man older than 75 with acute or convalescent COVID-19. Each CDR3 is given with its conserved first and last residue. D genes are given only for firm matches. Clone size is given for some rows only: seen once, a few or many times, or a class if the clone is expanded.

CASSLGSGQGQQPQHF TGCGCCAGCAGCTTGGGGTCCGGACAGGGTCAACAGCCCCAGCATTTT TRBD1 . TRBJ1-5 TRBV5-1
CASSYSWREGDEQYF TGTGCCAGCAGTTACTCCTGGCGGGAGGGCGACGAGCAGTACTTC TRBD2 . TRBJ2-7 TRBV6-2/TRBV6-3
CASGLAGAYNEQFF TGCGCCAGCGGTCTAGCGGGAGCCTACAATGAGCAGTTCTTC TRBD2 . TRBJ2-1 TRBV5-1
CASSLVTQGSVGAGELFF TGTGCCAGCAGCCTAGTCACTCAGGGATCGGTAGGGGCCGGGGAGCTGTTTTTT . few TRBJ2-2 TRBV7-9
CSAREGGSQF TGCAGTGCTAGAGAGGGGGGTTCGCAGTTT . . TRBJ1-1 TRBV20-1
CASSTGTGIKAGELFF TGTGCCAGTAGTACCGGGACAGGGATTAAGGCCGGGGAGCTGTTTTTT TRBD1 . TRBJ2-2 TRBV19
CASSARGAGYTDTQYF TGTGCCAGCAGCGCCCGTGGAGCGGGGTACACAGATACGCAGTATTTT TRBD2 . TRBJ2-3 TRBV9
CASSGSGRHQETQYF TGTGCCAGCAGCGGTAGCGGGAGGCACCAAGAGACCCAGTACTTC TRBD2 . TRBJ2-5 TRBV9
CASSLVIREIYNEQFF TGTGCTAGCAGCTTAGTCATCCGGGAGATCTACAATGAGCAGTTCTTC . . TRBJ2-1 TRBV7-7
CASSTGLPDTQYF TGTGCCAGTAGTACGGGACTCCCAGATACGCAGTATTTT . . TRBJ2-3 TRBV19
CASSIGGSFTGELFF TGTGCCAGTAGTATCGGCGGGAGTTTTACCGGGGAGCTGTTTTTT TRBD2 . TRBJ2-2 TRBV19
CASSQVGSRAGEETQYF TGTGCCAGCAGCCAAGTCGGATCTCGGGCGGGGGAAGAGACCCAGTACTTC TRBD2 . TRBJ2-5 TRBV4-2
CASSLAGEDKEFF TGCGCCAGCAGCCTAGCGGGAGAAGATAAAGAGTTCTTC TRBD2 few TRBJ2-1 TRBV10-2
CASSLGQSNQPQHF TGTGCCAGCAGTTTGGGACAAAGCAATCAGCCCCAGCATTTT . . TRBJ1-5 TRBV28
CASSLVRTGVEAFF TGTGCCAGCAGCTTAGTCCGGACAGGGGTTGAGGCTTTCTTT TRBD1 . TRBJ1-1 TRBV7-6
CASSTAGLRSTDTQYF TGTGCCAGTAGTACCGCGGGACTCCGCAGCACAGATACGCAGTATTTT . . TRBJ2-3 TRBV19
CASSTGQGIGYTF TGTGCCAGCAGCACCGGACAGGGTATAGGCTACACCTTC TRBD1 . TRBJ1-2 TRBV5-4
CASSPTRQDQGEKLFF TGTGCCAGCAGCCCCACCAGACAGGACCAAGGAGAAAAACTGTTTTTT . few TRBJ1-4 TRBV14
CSGQNQETQYF TGCAGCGGCCAGAACCAAGAGACCCAGTACTTC . . TRBJ2-5 TRBV29-1
CASSYSGRGGGQPQHF TGTGCCAGCAGTTACTCGGGCAGGGGTGGGGGTCAGCCCCAGCATTTT . . TRBJ1-5 TRBV6-5